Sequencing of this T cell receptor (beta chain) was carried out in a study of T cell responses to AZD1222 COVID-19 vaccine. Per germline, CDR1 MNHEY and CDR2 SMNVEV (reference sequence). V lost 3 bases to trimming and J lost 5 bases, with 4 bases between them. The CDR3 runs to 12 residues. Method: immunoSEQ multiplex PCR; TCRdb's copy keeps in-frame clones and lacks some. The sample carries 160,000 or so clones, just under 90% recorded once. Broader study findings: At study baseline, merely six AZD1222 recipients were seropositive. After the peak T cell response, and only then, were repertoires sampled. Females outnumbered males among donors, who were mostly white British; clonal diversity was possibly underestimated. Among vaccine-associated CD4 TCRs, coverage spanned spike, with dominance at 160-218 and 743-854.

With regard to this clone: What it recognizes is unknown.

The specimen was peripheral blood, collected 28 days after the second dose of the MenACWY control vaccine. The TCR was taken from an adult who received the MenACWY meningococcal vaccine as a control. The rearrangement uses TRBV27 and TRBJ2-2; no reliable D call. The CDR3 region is CASSFGTGELFF. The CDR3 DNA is TGTGCCAGCAGTTTTGGGACCGGGGAGCTGTTTTTT.